Sequencing of this T cell receptor (beta chain) was carried out in a study of glioma-infiltrating T cells. Study findings and constraints: CDR3 overlap between tissue and blood was very small. Tissue-blood divergence was below expectation in non-neoplastic patients, above in gliomas.

Germline CDR1 is LGHNA and CDR2 is YNFKEQ. This CDR3 region has 16 residues. Losses at the gene ends were 3 bases for V and 1 base for J; bases not matched to a gene: 5. This clonotype appeared many times. Its antigen remains unidentified. Amplification of TCR alpha and beta CDR3 regions from RNA used iRepertoire nested multiplex PCR. One-step reverse transcription and amplification started from approximately 100-400 ng of tissue mRNA or PBMC total RNA. TCRdb itself ran the multiplex PCR reads through MiXCR, one entry per CDR3 protein. The sample has approximately 190,000 distinct CDR3 sequences, around 30% seen once; the top ten hold roughly 21%.

The specimen sequenced was glioma tissue, nonneoplastic brain tissue, or PBMCs (not recorded which). The chain has TRBV4-2 and TRBJ1-3, with 8 bases matching TRBD1. This TCR came from a human donor with low-grade glioma or glioblastoma, undergoing nonglioma brain surgery, or in good health (not recorded which). In DNA, the CDR3 is TGTGCCAGCAGCCACCAACAGGGGGGGTCTGGAAACACCATATATTTT. Protein sequence: CASSHQQGGSGNTIYF.